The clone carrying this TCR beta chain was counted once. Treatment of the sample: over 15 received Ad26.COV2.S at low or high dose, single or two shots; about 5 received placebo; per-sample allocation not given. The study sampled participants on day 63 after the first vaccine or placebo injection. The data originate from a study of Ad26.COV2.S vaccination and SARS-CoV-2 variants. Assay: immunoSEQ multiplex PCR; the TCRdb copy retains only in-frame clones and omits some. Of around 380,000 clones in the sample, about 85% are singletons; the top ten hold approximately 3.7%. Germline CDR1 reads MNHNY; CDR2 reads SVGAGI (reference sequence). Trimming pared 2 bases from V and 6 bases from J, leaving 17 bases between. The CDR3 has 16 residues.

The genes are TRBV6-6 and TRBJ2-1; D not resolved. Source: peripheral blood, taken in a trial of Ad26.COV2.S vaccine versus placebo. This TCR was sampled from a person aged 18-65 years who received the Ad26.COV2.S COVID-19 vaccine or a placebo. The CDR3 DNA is TGTGCCAGCAGTTACCAACCGGGCCTCGCAAGCAATGAGCAGTTCTTC. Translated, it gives CASSYQPGLASNEQFF.